Sequencing of this T cell receptor (beta chain) was carried out in a study of blood T cell repertoires in COVID-19. The CDR3 consists of 17 residues. With V trimmed by 6 bases and J by 4 bases, 13 bases remained unmatched. Germline CDR1 MNHEY, CDR2 SMNVEV (reference sequence). As processed by the authors: Estimates of nucleated cell counts were drawn from the amplification of reference gene primers. Some clones are missing from TCRdb's copy, which holds only in-frame ones; the method was immunoSEQ multiplex PCR. V and J calls and clone size are copied from that table; D and trimming were computed from the DNA. The sample yields 200,000 to 300,000 clones, about nine tenths seen once. Study members were between about 18 and 100 years old and lived in fewer than 30 US regions.

V usage is TRBV27 and J usage is TRBJ2-2, with TRBD2 matching over 8 bases. This TCR came from a man aged 35 to 55 who had recovered from COVID-19. Material for sequencing was PBMCs or T cells enriched from blood (not recorded which). The CDR3 region has the DNA TGTGCCAGCAGACCCCTTGGTGAGACTAGCGCCACCGGGGAGCTGTTTTTT. Amino acid sequence: CASRPLGETSATGELFF.